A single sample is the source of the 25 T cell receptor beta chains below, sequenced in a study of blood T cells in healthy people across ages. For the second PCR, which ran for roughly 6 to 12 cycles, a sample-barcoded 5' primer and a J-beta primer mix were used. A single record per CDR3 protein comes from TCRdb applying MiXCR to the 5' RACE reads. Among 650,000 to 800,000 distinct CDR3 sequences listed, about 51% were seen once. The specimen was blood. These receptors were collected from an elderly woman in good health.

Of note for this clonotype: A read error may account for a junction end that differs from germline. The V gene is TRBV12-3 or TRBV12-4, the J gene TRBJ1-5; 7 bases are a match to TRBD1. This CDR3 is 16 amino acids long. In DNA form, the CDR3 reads TGTACCAGCAGTGTGGACAGGATGGTTAGCAATCAGCCCCAGCATTTT. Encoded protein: CTSSVDRMVSNQPQHF.

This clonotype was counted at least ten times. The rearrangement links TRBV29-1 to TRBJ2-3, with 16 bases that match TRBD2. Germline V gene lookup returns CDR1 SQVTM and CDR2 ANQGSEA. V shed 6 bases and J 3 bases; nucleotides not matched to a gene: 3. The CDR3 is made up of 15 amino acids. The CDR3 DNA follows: TGCAGCGTCCGGGGACTAGCGGGAGGGACAGATACGCAGTATTTT. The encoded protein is CSVRGLAGGTDTQYF.

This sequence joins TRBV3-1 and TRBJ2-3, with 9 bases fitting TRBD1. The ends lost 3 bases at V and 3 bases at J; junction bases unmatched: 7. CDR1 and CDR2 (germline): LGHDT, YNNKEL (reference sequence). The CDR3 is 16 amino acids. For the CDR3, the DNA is TGTGCCAGCAGCCACCCCCGGACAGGGGATACAGATACGCAGTATTTT. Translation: CASSHPRTGDTDTQYF.

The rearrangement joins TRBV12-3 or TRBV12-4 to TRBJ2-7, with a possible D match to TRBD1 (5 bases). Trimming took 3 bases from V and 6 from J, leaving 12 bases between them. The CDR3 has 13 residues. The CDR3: CASSFEGAVEQYF. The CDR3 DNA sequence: TGTGCCAGCAGTTTTGAAGGGGCTGTCGAGCAGTACTTC.

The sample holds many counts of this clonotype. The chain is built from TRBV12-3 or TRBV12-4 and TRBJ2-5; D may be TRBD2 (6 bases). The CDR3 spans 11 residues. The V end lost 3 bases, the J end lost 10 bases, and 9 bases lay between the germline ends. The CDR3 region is CASSFWGDQYF. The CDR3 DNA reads TGTGCCAGCAGTTTTTGGGGGGACCAGTACTTC.

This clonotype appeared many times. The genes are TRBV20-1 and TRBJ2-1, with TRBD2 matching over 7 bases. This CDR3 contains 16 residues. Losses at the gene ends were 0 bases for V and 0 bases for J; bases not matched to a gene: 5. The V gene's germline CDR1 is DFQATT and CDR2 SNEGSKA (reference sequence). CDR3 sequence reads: CSARDRRGGSYNEQFF. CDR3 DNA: TGCAGTGCTAGAGACCGGCGCGGGGGCTCCTACAATGAGCAGTTCTTC.

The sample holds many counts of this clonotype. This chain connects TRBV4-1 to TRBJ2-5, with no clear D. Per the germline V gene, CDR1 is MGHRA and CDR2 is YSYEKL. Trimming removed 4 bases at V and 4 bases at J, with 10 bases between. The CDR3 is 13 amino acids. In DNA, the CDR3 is TGCGCCAGCAGCCTCGTACTTACAGAGACCCAGTACTTC. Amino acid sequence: CASSLVLTETQYF.

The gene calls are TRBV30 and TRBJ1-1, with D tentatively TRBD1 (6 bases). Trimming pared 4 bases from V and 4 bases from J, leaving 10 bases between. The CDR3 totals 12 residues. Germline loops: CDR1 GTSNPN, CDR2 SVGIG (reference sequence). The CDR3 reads CAWTTGSTEAFF. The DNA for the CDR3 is TGTGCCTGGACAACAGGGAGCACTGAAGCTTTCTTT.

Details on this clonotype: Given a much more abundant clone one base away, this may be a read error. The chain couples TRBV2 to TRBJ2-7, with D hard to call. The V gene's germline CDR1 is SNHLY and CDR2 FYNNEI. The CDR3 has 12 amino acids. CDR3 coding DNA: TGTGCCAGCAGGGAAGAGGACTACGAGCAGTACTTC. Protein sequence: CASREEDYEQYF.

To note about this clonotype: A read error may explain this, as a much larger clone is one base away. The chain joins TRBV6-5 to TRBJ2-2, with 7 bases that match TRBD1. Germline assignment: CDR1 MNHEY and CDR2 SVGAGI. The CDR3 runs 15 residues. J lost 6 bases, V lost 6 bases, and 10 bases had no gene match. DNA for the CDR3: TGTGCCAGCAGACGAGACAGGGTCAACGCCGGGGAGCTGTTTTTT. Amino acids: CASRRDRVNAGELFF.

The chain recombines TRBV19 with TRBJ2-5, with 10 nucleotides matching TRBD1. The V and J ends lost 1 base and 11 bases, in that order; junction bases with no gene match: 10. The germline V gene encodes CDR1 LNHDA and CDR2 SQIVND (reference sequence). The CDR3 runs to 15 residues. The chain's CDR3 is CASSIGQGAVNGQYF. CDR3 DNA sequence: TGTGCCAGTAGTATAGGACAGGGGGCCGTCAATGGGCAGTACTTC.

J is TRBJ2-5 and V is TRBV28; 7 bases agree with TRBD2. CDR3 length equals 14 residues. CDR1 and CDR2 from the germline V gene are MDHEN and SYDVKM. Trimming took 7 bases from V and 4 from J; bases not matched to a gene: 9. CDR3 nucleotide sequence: TGTGCCAGCACCGCGCTGGGGGGGTCAGAGACCCAGTACTTC. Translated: CASTALGGSETQYF. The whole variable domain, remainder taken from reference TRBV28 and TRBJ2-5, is DVKVTQSSRYLVKRTGEKVFLECVQDMDHENMFWYRQDPGLGLRLIYFSYDVKMKEKGDIPEGYSVSREKKERFSLILESASTNQTSMYLCASTALGGSETQYFGPGTRLLVL.

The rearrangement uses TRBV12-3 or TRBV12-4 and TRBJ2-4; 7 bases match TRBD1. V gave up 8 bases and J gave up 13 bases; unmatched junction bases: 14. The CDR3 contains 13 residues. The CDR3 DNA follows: TGTGCCAGCCGCCGTCTAGGGACAGAAGAGCAGTACTTC. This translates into CASRRLGTEEQYF.

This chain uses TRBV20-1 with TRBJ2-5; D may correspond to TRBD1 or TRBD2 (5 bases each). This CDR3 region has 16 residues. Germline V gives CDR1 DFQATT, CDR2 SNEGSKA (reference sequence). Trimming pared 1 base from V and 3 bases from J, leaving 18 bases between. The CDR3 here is CSARARRVGVKETQYF. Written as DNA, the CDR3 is TGCAGTGCTAGAGCCCGCCGGGTGGGGGTCAAAGAGACCCAGTACTTC.

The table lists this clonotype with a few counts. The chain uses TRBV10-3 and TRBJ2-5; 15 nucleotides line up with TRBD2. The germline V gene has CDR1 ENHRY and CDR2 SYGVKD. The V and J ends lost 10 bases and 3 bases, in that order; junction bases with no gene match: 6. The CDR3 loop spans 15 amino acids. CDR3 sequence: CATGGLAGGEETQYF. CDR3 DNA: TGTGCCACAGGGGGACTAGCGGGAGGAGAAGAGACCCAGTACTTC.

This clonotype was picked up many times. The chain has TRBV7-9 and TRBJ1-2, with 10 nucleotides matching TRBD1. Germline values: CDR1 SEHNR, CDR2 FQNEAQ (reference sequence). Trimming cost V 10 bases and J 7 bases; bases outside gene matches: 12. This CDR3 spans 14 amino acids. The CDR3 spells CATKEGTGVSGYTF. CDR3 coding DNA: TGTGCCACAAAGGAAGGGACAGGGGTCTCTGGCTACACCTTC.

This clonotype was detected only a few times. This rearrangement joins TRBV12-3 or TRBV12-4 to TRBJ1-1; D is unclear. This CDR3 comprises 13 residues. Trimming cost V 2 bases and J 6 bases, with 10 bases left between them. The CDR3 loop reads CASSLMRFAEAFF. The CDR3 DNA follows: TGTGCCAGCAGTTTAATGCGTTTCGCTGAAGCTTTCTTT.

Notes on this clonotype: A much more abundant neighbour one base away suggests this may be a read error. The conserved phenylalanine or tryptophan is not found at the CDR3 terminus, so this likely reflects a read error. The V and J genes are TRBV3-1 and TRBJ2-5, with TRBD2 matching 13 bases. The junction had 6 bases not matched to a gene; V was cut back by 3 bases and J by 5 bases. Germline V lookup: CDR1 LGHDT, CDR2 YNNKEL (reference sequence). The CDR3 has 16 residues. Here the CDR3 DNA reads TGTGCCAGCAGCCAGCGGACTAGCGGGAGAAGGGAGACCCAGTACGTC. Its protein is CASSQRTSGRRETQYV.

The CDR3 sequence: CASSKTILNEQFF. In DNA form, the CDR3 reads TGTGCCAGCAGCAAGACTATCCTCAATGAGCAGTTCTTC. This chain links TRBV5-5 with TRBJ2-1; possible D gene TRBD2, 5 bases. The germline V gene encodes CDR1 SGHKS and CDR2 YYEKEE (reference sequence). V was pared by 4 bases and J by 6 bases, with 11 bases between. The CDR3 has 13 residues.

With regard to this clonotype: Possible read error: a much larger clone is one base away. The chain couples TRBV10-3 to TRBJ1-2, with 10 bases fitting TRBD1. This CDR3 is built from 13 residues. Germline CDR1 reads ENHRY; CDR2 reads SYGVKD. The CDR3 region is CAVSREDRGSYTF. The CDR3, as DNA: TGTGCCGTCAGTCGGGAGGACAGGGGGAGCTACACCTTC.

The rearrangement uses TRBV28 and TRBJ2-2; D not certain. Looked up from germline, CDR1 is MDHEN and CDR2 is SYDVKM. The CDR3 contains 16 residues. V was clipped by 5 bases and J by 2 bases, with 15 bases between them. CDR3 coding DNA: TGTGCCAGCAGTCGCCCAATCAGGAGTAACACCGGGGAGCTGTTTTTT. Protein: CASSRPIRSNTGELFF.

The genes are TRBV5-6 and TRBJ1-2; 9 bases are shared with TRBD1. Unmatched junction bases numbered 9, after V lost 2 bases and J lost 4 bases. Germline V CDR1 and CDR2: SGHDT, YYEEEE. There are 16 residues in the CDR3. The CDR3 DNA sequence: TGTGCCAGCAGCTTTTTCACAGGGGGCGCCGGCTATGGCTACACCTTC. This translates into CASSFFTGGAGYGYTF.

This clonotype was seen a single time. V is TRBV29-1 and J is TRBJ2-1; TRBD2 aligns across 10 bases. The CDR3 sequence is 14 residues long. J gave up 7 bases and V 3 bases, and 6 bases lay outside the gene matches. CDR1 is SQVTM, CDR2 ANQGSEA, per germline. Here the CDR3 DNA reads TGCAGCGTTGACGGGCTAGCGGGAGAGAATGAGCAGTTCTTC. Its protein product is CSVDGLAGENEQFF.

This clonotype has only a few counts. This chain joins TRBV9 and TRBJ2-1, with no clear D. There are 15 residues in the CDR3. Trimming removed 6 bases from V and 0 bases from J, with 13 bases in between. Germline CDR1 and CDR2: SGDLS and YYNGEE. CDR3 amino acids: CASNSPLSSYNEQFF. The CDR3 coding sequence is TGTGCCAGCAATTCTCCCCTGAGCTCCTACAATGAGCAGTTCTTC.

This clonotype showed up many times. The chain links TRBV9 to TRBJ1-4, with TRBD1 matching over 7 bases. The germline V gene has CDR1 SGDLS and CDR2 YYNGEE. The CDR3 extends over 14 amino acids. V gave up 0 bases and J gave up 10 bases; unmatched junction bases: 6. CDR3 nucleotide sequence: TGTGCCAGCAGCGTAGAACAGGGGAGTTCAAAACTGTTTTTT. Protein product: CASSVEQGSSKLFF. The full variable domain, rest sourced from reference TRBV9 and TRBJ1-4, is DSGVTQTPKHLITATGQRVTLRCSPRSGDLSVYWYQQSLDQGLQFLIQYYNGEERAKGNILERFSAQQFPDLHSELNLSSLELGDSALYFCASSVEQGSSKLFFGSGTQLSVL.